The next 5 T cell receptor beta chains were all read from a single sample in a study of cytomegalovirus exposure and HLA in healthy donors. PCR amplification relied on 60 Vbeta primers (plus 13 Jbeta primers). Only in-frame clones appear in the TCRdb table, and some are missing; sequencing was by immunoSEQ multiplex PCR. The sample carries 200,000 to 250,000 clones, around 85% recorded once. The sequencing input was PBMCs. These receptors were collected from a human donor in good health.

The CDR3 is CASSVRVHGYTF. As DNA, the CDR3 is TGTGCCAGCAGCGTACGAGTGCATGGCTACACCTTC. The chain carries TRBV5-8 and TRBJ1-2, with D uncertain. V was trimmed by 4 bases and J by 6 bases, leaving 10 bases between them. The length of the CDR3 is 12 residues. Germline CDR1 and CDR2: SGHTS and YDEGEE.

This chain uses TRBV7-9 with TRBJ1-2; 8 nucleotides agree with TRBD1. V was clipped by 4 bases and J by 7 bases; unmatched bases: 5. There are 13 residues in the CDR3. In germline, CDR1 is SEHNR, CDR2 FQNEAQ (reference sequence). This chain's CDR3 is CASSSGQAVGYTF. DNA of the CDR3: TGTGCCAGCAGCTCGGGACAGGCCGTTGGCTACACCTTC. Drawing the rest from reference TRBV7-9 and TRBJ1-2, the complete variable domain is DTGVSQNPRHKITKRGQNVTFRCDPISEHNRLYWYRQTLGQGPEFLTYFQNEAQLEKSRLLSDRFSAERPKGSFSTLEIQRTEQGDSAMYLCASSSGQAVGYTFGSGTRLTVV.

V gene TRBV7-9 combines with J gene TRBJ1-1; TRBD1 might be the D (6 bases). Looked up from germline, CDR1 is SEHNR and CDR2 is FQNEAQ (reference sequence). The CDR3 loop spans 16 amino acids. Trimming pared 2 bases from V and 5 bases from J, leaving 18 bases between. The CDR3 bases are TGTGCCAGCAGCTTAAAAGGGTATGGCAGGGGAACTGAAGCTTTCTTT. It specifies CASSLKGYGRGTEAFF.

The chain has TRBV11-2 and TRBJ2-7; 8 positions agree with TRBD1. Germline CDR1 is SGHAT and CDR2 is FQNNGV. CDR3 length: 16 amino acids. Losses at the gene ends were 3 bases for V and 2 bases for J; bases not matched to a gene: 9. The DNA for the CDR3 is TGTGCCAGCAGCTTTAGGGGGAACAGGGGGACCTACGAGCAGTACTTC. The encoded protein is CASSFRGNRGTYEQYF.

The chain joins TRBV14 to TRBJ2-3; 9 positions agree with TRBD2. V lost 0 bases to trimming and J lost 3 bases; unmatched junction nucleotides: 7. Per germline, CDR1 SGHDN and CDR2 FVKESK. The CDR3 covers 17 residues. The CDR3 loop is CASSQERISGRTDTQYF. CDR3 DNA sequence: TGTGCCAGCAGCCAAGAAAGGATTAGCGGGAGAACAGATACGCAGTATTTT.